A selection of T cell receptor beta chains follows, all from one sample in a study of T cells in Graves' hyperthyroidism and ophthalmopathy. TCRdb used MiXCR to reprocess the multiplex PCR reads, holding one entry per CDR3 protein. The repertoire holds nearly 250,000 distinct CDR3 sequences, 15% to 20% seen once, with around 28% in the top ten. Specimen: blood. The receptors here all came from a woman younger than 35 with Graves' ophthalmopathy. The CDR3 runs from the conserved cysteine through the conserved F or W. The order of the fields is V gene, CDR3 protein.

TRBV7-9,CASSPVDWNTEAFF
TRBV2,CASSVGYEQYF
TRBV5-1,CASSVLQGDEQFF
TRBV12-3/TRBV12-4,CASSAILPNTEAFF
TRBV6-2/TRBV6-3,CASRMGLAGTDTQYF
TRBV5-1,CASSSQGRGNEQFF
TRBV7-2,CASSSRLAGWAIGANVLTF
TRBV11-1,CASATGYNEQFF
TRBV20-1,CSAGTGTGLQETQYF
TRBV2,CASGGQTGPRETQYF
TRBV10-3,CAISGGQGLEQFF
TRBV28,CASRTGGAEAFF
TRBV7-2,CASSQPPRAAYEQYF
TRBV18,CASSPATMTGQNTEAFF
TRBV28,CASSLIGPWNTEAFF
TRBV20-1,CSARDSGRNSYNEQFF
TRBV2,CASSLGTSGAYNEQFF
TRBV20-1,CSASFAGGNYEQYF